This T cell receptor (beta chain) derives from a study of cytomegalovirus exposure and HLA in healthy donors. Study-wide results and caveats: Accurate prediction of HLA-A and HLA-B alleles (for most subjects) was reportedly achieved from TCR beta sequences.

This clone has more than one count but fewer than ten. Its antigen is not known. The CDR3 length is 17 residues. Trimming at V came to 3 bases and at J to 4 bases, leaving 13 bases not matched to a gene. CDR1 SGHRS and CDR2 YFSETQ come from the germline V gene. Vbeta (60) and Jbeta (13) primers were used in the PCR. The data were produced by immunoSEQ multiplex PCR, yet TCRdb's version contains in-frame clones alone and is incomplete. The sample shows about 160,000 clones, about 65% of them seen only once. This chain links TRBV5-1 with TRBJ2-1, with 7 bases that match TRBD1. The sequencing sample was made of PBMCs. This clonotype was obtained from a man aged 40-55 years in good health and CMV-seropositive. The CDR3 DNA reads as TGCGCCAGCAGCTCTTCACCCCGACAGGGCACTTACAATGAGCAGTTCTTC. Encoded protein: CASSSSPRQGTYNEQFF.